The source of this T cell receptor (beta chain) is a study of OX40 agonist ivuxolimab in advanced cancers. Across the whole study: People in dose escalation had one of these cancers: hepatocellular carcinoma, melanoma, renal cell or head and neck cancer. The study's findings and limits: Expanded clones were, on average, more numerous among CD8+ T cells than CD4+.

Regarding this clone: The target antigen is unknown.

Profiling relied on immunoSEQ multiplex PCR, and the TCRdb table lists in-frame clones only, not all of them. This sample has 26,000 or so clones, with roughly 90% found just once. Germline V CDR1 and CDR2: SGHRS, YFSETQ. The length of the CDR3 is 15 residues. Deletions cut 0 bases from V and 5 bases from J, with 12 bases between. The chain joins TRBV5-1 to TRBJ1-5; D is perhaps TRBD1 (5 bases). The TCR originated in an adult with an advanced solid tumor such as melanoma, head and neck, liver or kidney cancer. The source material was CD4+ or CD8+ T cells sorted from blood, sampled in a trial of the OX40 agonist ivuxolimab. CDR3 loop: CASSLAGGDHQPQHF. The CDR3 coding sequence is TGCGCCAGCAGCTTGGCCGGGGGTGACCATCAGCCCCAGCATTTT.